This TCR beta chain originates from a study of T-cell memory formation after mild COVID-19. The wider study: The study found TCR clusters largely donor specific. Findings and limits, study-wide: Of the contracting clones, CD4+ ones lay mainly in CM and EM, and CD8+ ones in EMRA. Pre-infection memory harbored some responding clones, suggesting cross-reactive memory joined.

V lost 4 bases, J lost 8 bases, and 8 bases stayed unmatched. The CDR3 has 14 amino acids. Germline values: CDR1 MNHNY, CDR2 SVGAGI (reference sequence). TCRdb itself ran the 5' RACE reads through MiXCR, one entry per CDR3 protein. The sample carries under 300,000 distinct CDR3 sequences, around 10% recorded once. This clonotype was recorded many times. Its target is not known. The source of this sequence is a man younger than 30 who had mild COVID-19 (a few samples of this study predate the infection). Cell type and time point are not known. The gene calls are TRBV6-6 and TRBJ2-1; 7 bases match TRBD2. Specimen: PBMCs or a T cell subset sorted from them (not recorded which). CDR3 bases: TGTGCCAGCAGTTTAAACGGGGGGTTTGATGAGCAGTTCTTC. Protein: CASSLNGGFDEQFF.